Each of the 27 T cell receptor beta chains below was sequenced from the same sample in a study of T cell repertoires in ileal Crohn's disease. The protocol was immunoSEQ multiplex PCR, while the TCRdb copy is restricted to in-frame clones and leaves out a portion. The table shows thousands of clones, with roughly 80% occurring only once. Sequenced material: ileal tissue. These receptors originate from an adult with Crohn's disease.

A note on this clone: This specimen includes other DNA sequences encoding the same CDR3. The rearrangement links TRBV5-1 to TRBJ1-5; D is perhaps TRBD1 (6 bases). Between the trimmed V and J ends, which lost 4 bases and 2 bases, there was a span of 10 bases. The CDR3 contains 14 residues. Germline V lookup: CDR1 SGHRS, CDR2 YFSETQ. DNA of the CDR3: TGCGCCAGCAGCGAATCAGGGGGCAATCAGCCCCAGCATTTT. Translating gives CASSESGGNQPQHF.

The chain recombines TRBV30 with TRBJ1-5, with D possibly TRBD1 on 6 matching bases. The germline CDR1 and CDR2 sequences are GTSNPN and SVGIG (reference sequence). This CDR3 has 13 amino acids. Trimming removed 2 bases from V and 7 bases from J, with 12 bases in between. The CDR3, as DNA: TGTGCCTGGAGTTTGACAGGATCCCAGCCCCAGCATTTT. As protein: CAWSLTGSQPQHF.

The V call is TRBV10-3, the J call TRBJ2-1; 13 bases agree with TRBD2. V shed 3 bases, J shed 10 bases, and the junction held 6 bases outside the gene matches. Per germline, CDR1 ENHRY and CDR2 SYGVKD. The CDR3 extends over 15 amino acids. Here the CDR3 reads CAISDRTSGSKEQFF. Written as DNA, the CDR3 is TGTGCCATCAGTGACAGGACTAGCGGGAGTAAGGAGCAGTTCTTC.

V usage is TRBV5-1 and J usage is TRBJ2-2, with D perhaps TRBD2 (6 bases). Trimming removed 1 base at V and 6 bases at J, with 16 bases between. The CDR3 length is 16 residues. CDR1 and CDR2 from the germline V gene are SGHRS and YFSETQ. The CDR3 DNA follows: TGCGCCAGCAGCTTGATGGGACTTCGGGGCTCCGGGGAGCTGTTTTTT. It yields the protein CASSLMGLRGSGELFF.

A note on this clone: The germline gene is not matched at one end of the junction; a read error may be the cause. This rearrangement joins TRBV7-7 to TRBJ2-7, with TRBD2 matching over 7 bases. CDR1 is SSHAT and CDR2 is FNYEAQ in the germline V gene (reference sequence). This CDR3 is 14 amino acids long. CDR3 protein: CASSLQRDSYEQYF. The CDR3 DNA reads as TGTGCTAGCAGCTTACAGCGGGATTCCTACGAGCAGTACTTC. Full variable domain (remainder filled in from reference TRBV7-7 and TRBJ2-7): GAGVSQSPRYKVTKRGQDVTLRCDPISSHATLYWYQQALGQGPEFLTYFNYEAQPDKSGLPSDRFSAERPEGSISTLTIQRTEQRDSAMYRCASSLQRDSYEQYFGPGTRLTVT.

The chain is built from TRBV7-2 and TRBJ2-5; D perhaps matches TRBD1 (6 bases). This CDR3 is 15 amino acids long. Germline V gives CDR1 SGHTA, CDR2 FQGNSA. Trimming removed 5 bases at V and 5 bases at J, with 18 bases between. Here the CDR3 reads CASSPWARQGETQYF. The CDR3 region has the DNA TGTGCCAGCAGCCCCTGGGCCCGTCAGGGGGAGACCCAGTACTTC.

The chain employs TRBV7-9 and TRBJ2-1; no clear D gene. V was pared by 3 bases and J by 4 bases, with 10 bases between. Germline CDR1 is SEHNR and CDR2 is FQNEAQ (reference sequence). The CDR3 consists of 14 residues. CDR3 protein: CASSLLIPYNEQFF. For the CDR3, the DNA is TGTGCCAGCAGCTTGCTAATTCCATACAATGAGCAGTTCTTC.

This clone was picked up one time. The chain is built from TRBV5-1 and TRBJ2-1, with TRBD2 identical over 12 bases. The germline V gene has CDR1 SGHRS and CDR2 YFSETQ. V shed 2 bases, J shed 5 bases, and the junction held 11 bases outside the gene matches. CDR3 length: 18 amino acids. The CDR3 here is CASSLLAGGIGANNEQFF. The CDR3 DNA reads TGCGCCAGCAGCTTACTAGCGGGAGGAATAGGGGCTAACAATGAGCAGTTCTTC.

The genes are TRBV29-1 and TRBJ2-3; 7 nucleotides line up with TRBD1. Germline CDR1 reads SQVTM; CDR2 reads ANQGSEA. This CDR3 region has 13 residues. After removal of 6 bases from V and 3 bases from J, the junction contained 6 bases not matched to a gene. CDR3 coding DNA: TGCAGCGTCCAGCGACAGGGTACAGATACGCAGTATTTT. Amino acid sequence: CSVQRQGTDTQYF.

The J gene is TRBJ2-7, the V gene TRBV28; D possibly corresponds to TRBD1 (5 bases). The germline V and J ends were trimmed by 5 bases and 9 bases, with 20 bases remaining between them. From germline, CDR1 is MDHEN and CDR2 SYDVKM. The CDR3 loop spans 14 amino acids. The DNA for the CDR3 is TGTGCCAGCAGTGCCTCACCTCAACAGGTCCCGCAGTACTTC. This translates into CASSASPQQVPQYF.

The chain has TRBV30 and TRBJ1-4; D call uncertain. Trimming left V 0 bases short and J 8 bases short, with 7 bases between. CDR1 is GTSNPN and CDR2 is SVGIG in the germline V gene (reference sequence). The CDR3 has 12 residues. The CDR3 region is CAWSVLREKLFF. The CDR3 DNA is TGTGCCTGGAGTGTACTTCGAGAAAAACTGTTTTTT.

This clone was detected only once. The chain joins TRBV11-3 to TRBJ1-1; TRBD1 aligns across 7 bases. Per germline, CDR1 SGHNT and CDR2 YENEEA. V lost 5 bases to trimming and J lost 0 bases; unmatched junction nucleotides: 12. CDR3 length: 17 residues. The DNA for the CDR3 is TGTGCCAGCAGCCCCCGGGACAGTGAATTAATGAACACTGAAGCTTTCTTT. It yields the protein CASSPRDSELMNTEAFF.

The chain recombines TRBV5-5 with TRBJ1-1, with D uncertain. The CDR3 is 15 residues long. In germline, CDR1 is SGHKS, CDR2 YYEKEE (reference sequence). Trimming took off 6 bases at V and 0 bases at J, with 15 bases between the two ends. The CDR3 DNA is TGTGCCAGCAACTATCAGACCGGGGTGAACACTGAAGCTTTCTTT. The encoded protein is CASNYQTGVNTEAFF. The full variable domain, its missing parts supplied by reference TRBV5-5 and TRBJ1-1, is DAGVTQSPTHLIKTRGQQVTLRCSPISGHKSVSWYQQVLGQGPQFIFQYYEKEERGRGNFPDRFSARQFPNYSSELNVNALLLGDSALYLCASNYQTGVNTEAFFGQGTRLTVV.

The chain joins TRBV7-6 to TRBJ2-1; weak D call: TRBD2 (6 bases). Germline loops: CDR1 SGHVS, CDR2 FNYEAQ. Trimming removed 3 bases at V and 1 base at J, with 10 bases between. The CDR3 has 15 residues. DNA for the CDR3: TGTGCCAGCAGCTTCGGGGACTCATCCTACAATGAGCAGTTCTTC. This gives the protein CASSFGDSSYNEQFF.

This clone was picked up a small number of times. The chain carries TRBV12-5 and TRBJ2-3; D is ambiguous. The V and J ends lost 6 bases and 3 bases respectively, with 7 bases between them. Germline V gene data show CDR1 as LGHNT and CDR2 as FRNRAP. CDR3 length: 12 amino acids. Written as DNA, the CDR3 is TGTGCTAGTGGAACAAAGACAGATACGCAGTATTTT. Translated: CASGTKTDTQYF.

The V and J genes are TRBV29-1 and TRBJ2-3, with no clear D. Trimming stripped 1 base from V and 2 bases from J, with 4 bases between. CDR1 is SQVTM and CDR2 is ANQGSEA in the germline V gene. The CDR3 loop spans 12 amino acids. CDR3 region: CSVEGHTDTQYF. CDR3 DNA sequence: TGCAGCGTTGAAGGTCACACAGATACGCAGTATTTT.

The chain is built from TRBV7-3 and TRBJ2-5; 7 bases are shared with TRBD2. The closer fit of TRBJ2-7 to the DNA end suggests the J call may be wrong. Germline V CDR1 and CDR2: SGHTA, FQGTGA. This CDR3 region has 14 residues. The CDR3 spells CASSLTGGPGEQYF. CDR3 coding DNA: TGTGCCAGCAGCTTAACGGGAGGGCCTGGCGAGCAGTACTTC.

This clone was observed once. V and J are TRBV2 and TRBJ2-1, with TRBD2 as a possible D gene (6 bases). This CDR3 comprises 15 residues. Germline V gene lookup returns CDR1 SNHLY and CDR2 FYNNEI. Trimming took 2 bases from V and 5 from J, leaving 13 bases between them. In DNA form, the CDR3 reads TGTGCCAGCAGTGAAACCCGGAGGGGCAACAATGAGCAGTTCTTC. Residues: CASSETRRGNNEQFF.

This clone has a single count. The rearrangement links TRBV5-1 to TRBJ2-5; the match to TRBD2 covers 8 bases. Germline V lookup: CDR1 SGHRS, CDR2 YFSETQ. V lost 3 bases to trimming and J lost 4 bases; unmatched junction nucleotides: 5. CDR3 size: 14 residues. CDR3 DNA: TGCGCCAGCAGCTCCGGGGGGGGCGGAGAGACCCAGTACTTC. Its translation: CASSSGGGGETQYF.

This chain joins TRBV19 and TRBJ2-1, with a possible D match to TRBD1 (6 bases). V was pared by 3 bases and J by 2 bases, with 14 bases between. This CDR3 is 16 amino acids long. In germline, CDR1 is LNHDA, CDR2 SQIVND (reference sequence). The CDR3 loop reads CASSIDRLEPYNEQFF. The CDR3 DNA sequence: TGTGCCAGTAGTATCGACAGGCTGGAACCCTACAATGAGCAGTTCTTC.

The chain employs TRBV4-1 and TRBJ2-1, with D possibly being TRBD1 (6 bases). Germline CDR1 is MGHRA and CDR2 is YSYEKL. This CDR3 is built from 16 residues. V was pared by 4 bases and J by 0 bases, with 13 bases between. The CDR3 DNA reads as TGCGCCAGCAGCCTGGACAGTCTGAGCTCCTACAATGAGCAGTTCTTC. It yields the protein CASSLDSLSSYNEQFF.

The chain has TRBV5-6 and TRBJ1-5; perhaps TRBD1 as D (6 bases). Deletions cut 2 bases from V and 6 bases from J, with 9 bases between. The CDR3 is 13 residues long. From germline, CDR1 is SGHDT and CDR2 YYEEEE. CDR3 DNA sequence: TGTGCCAGCAGCTTCCTAGGGGGTCAGCCCCAGCATTTT. Translated, it gives CASSFLGGQPQHF.

The genes are TRBV7-9 and TRBJ2-7; TRBD2 matches 7 bases. After removal of 5 bases from V and 2 bases from J, the junction contained 6 bases not matched to a gene. This CDR3 is built from 14 residues. Germline CDR1 reads SEHNR; CDR2 reads FQNEAQ (reference sequence). CDR3: CASSPGRPPYEQYF. In DNA form, the CDR3 reads TGTGCCAGCAGCCCCGGGAGGCCCCCCTACGAGCAGTACTTC.

The chain combines TRBV5-1 with TRBJ2-2; 8 bases map to TRBD1. Germline V gene data show CDR1 as SGHRS and CDR2 as YFSETQ. Losses at the gene ends were 3 bases for V and 2 bases for J; bases not matched to a gene: 3. The CDR3 extends over 15 amino acids. CDR3 coding DNA: TGCGCCAGCAGCTCGACAGGGGTCAACACCGGGGAGCTGTTTTTT. Encoded protein: CASSSTGVNTGELFF.

This chain joins TRBV27 and TRBJ2-1; D is possibly TRBD2 (6 bases). CDR3 length: 16 amino acids. Germline CDR1 is MNHEY and CDR2 is SMNVEV (reference sequence). V was cut by 0 bases and J by 9 bases, with 18 bases left in between. The CDR3 region is CASSLSSGGSQGEQFF. The DNA of the CDR3 is TGTGCCAGCAGTTTATCTTCCGGGGGAAGTCAGGGTGAGCAGTTCTTC.

V and J are TRBV10-2 and TRBJ2-3; 13 bases are a match to TRBD2. Looked up from germline, CDR1 is WSHSY and CDR2 is SAAADI. This CDR3 is built from 15 residues. V lost 8 bases, J lost 3 bases, and 5 bases stayed unmatched. This chain's CDR3 is CASFRTSGSTDTQYF. CDR3 DNA sequence: TGCGCCAGCTTTCGGACTAGCGGGAGTACAGATACGCAGTATTTT.

J is TRBJ1-1 and V is TRBV10-3, with TRBD1 identical over 7 bases. Germline-derived CDR1 and CDR2 are ENHRY and SYGVKD. Trimming took 10 bases from V and 0 from J; bases not matched to a gene: 5. The CDR3 contains 13 residues. Here the CDR3 reads CASRQGLNTEAFF. In DNA form, the CDR3 reads TGTGCCAGCAGACAGGGATTGAACACTGAAGCTTTCTTT.